These 4 T cell receptor beta chains share one sample of origin, sequenced in a study of response to subunit inactivated influenza vaccine. TCRdb ran MiXCR on the RT-PCR reads and lists one entry per CDR3 protein. The table shows 710,000 or so distinct CDR3 sequences, with around a sixth occurring only once. This material consisted of PBMCs from blood, taken about 12 days after vaccination. The origin of the receptors is a man aged 50-60 years who received an inactivated influenza vaccine.

J is TRBJ2-1 and V is TRBV29-1; possibly TRBD1 for D (6 bases). The germline V gene encodes CDR1 SQVTM and CDR2 ANQGSEA. The CDR3 is 11 residues long. V was cut by 7 bases and J by 8 bases, with 12 bases left in between. The CDR3 coding sequence is TGCAGCGCTAAACAGGGCTATGAGCAGTTCTTC. Amino acids: CSAKQGYEQFF.

The sample holds a few counts of this clonotype. The chain couples TRBV6-2 or TRBV6-3 to TRBJ1-3; D ambiguous. Germline values: CDR1 MNHEY, CDR2 SVGEGT. The V and J ends lost 0 bases and 0 bases respectively, with 12 bases between them. This CDR3 contains 17 residues. CDR3 loop: CASSYSSSSFSGNTIYF. CDR3 bases: TGTGCCAGCAGTTACTCCAGCTCATCTTTCTCTGGAAACACCATATATTTT.

The V call is TRBV3-1, the J call TRBJ2-5, with D possibly called TRBD1 or TRBD2 (5 bases each). Trimming removed 0 bases at V and 9 bases at J, with 17 bases between. The CDR3 runs 15 residues. From germline, CDR1 is LGHDT and CDR2 YNNKEL (reference sequence). The DNA of the CDR3 is TGTGCCAGCAGCCAAGATTTAAGGACACTCGGGGCCCAGTACTTC. Translating gives CASSQDLRTLGAQYF.

This clonotype turned up a few times. The chain uses TRBV29-1 and TRBJ1-4, with D hard to call. The V gene lost 3 bases and the J gene lost 4 bases, with 9 bases spanning the gap. Germline lookup yields CDR1 SQVTM and CDR2 ANQGSEA. The CDR3 length is 13 residues. CDR3 bases: TGCAGCGTTGATTATGGAGATAATGAAAAACTGTTTTTT. It specifies CSVDYGDNEKLFF.